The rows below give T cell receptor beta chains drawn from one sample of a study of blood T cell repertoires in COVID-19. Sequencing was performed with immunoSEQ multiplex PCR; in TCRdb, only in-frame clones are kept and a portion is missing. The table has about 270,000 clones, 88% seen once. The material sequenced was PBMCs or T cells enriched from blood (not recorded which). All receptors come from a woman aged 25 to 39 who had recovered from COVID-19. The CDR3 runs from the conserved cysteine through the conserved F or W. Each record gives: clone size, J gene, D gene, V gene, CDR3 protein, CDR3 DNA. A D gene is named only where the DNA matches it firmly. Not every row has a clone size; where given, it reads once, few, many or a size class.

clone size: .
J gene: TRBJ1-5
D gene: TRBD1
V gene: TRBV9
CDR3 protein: CASSYGQGVEWPQHF
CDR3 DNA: TGTGCCAGCAGTTATGGACAGGGGGTCGAGTGGCCCCAGCATTTT

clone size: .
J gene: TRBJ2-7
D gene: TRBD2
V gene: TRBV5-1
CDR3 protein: CASSSLVGIAGSIEQYF
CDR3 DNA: TGCGCCAGCAGCTCTCTGGTCGGGATAGCGGGGTCTATTGAGCAGTACTTC

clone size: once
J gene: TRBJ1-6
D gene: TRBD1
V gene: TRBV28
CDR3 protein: CASSFPGQGFSPLHF
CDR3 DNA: TGTGCCAGCAGCTTCCCGGGACAGGGTTTTTCACCCCTCCACTTT

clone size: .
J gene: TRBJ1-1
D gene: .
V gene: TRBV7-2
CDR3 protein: CASSFWTEEAFF
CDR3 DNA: TGTGCCAGCAGCTTCTGGACAGAGGAAGCTTTCTTT

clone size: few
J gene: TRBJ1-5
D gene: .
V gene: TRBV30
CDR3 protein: CAWSVNGGQPQHF
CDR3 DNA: TGTGCCTGGAGTGTAAACGGTGGTCAGCCCCAGCATTTT

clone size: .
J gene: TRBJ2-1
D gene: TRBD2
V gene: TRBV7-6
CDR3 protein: CASSLTLAGGRGEQFF
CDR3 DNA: TGTGCCAGCAGCCTTACACTAGCGGGAGGCCGGGGGGAGCAGTTCTTC

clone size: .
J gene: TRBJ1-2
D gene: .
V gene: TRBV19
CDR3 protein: CASRGGAKDLLHNYGYTF
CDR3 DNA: TGTGCCAGCCGCGGGGGCGCGAAAGACCTTTTACATAACTATGGCTACACCTTC

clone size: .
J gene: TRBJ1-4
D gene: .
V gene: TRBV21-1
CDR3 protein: CASSKGTFNEKLFF
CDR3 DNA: TGTGCCAGCAGCAAAGGGACTTTTAATGAAAAACTGTTTTTT

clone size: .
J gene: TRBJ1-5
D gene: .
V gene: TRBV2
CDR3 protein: CASSEDSSNQPQHF
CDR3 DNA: TGTGCCAGCAGTGAGGACAGCTCCAATCAGCCCCAGCATTTT

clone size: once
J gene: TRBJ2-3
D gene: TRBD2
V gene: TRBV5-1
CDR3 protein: CASSGGLAWEDTQYF
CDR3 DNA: TGCGCCAGCAGCGGGGGACTAGCGTGGGAAGATACGCAGTATTTT

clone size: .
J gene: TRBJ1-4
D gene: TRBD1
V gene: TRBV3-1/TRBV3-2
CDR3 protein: CASSRTGTVNEKLFF
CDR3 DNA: TGTGCCAGCAGCCGAACCGGGACAGTTAATGAAAAACTGTTTTTT

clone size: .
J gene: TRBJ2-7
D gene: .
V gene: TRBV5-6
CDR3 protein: CASSLEGAGLSSYEQYF
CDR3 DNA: TGTGCCAGCAGCTTGGAAGGAGCAGGGTTGAGCTCCTACGAGCAGTACTTC

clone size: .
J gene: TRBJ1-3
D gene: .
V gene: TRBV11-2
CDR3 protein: CASSLGSRSGNTIYF
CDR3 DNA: TGTGCCAGCAGCTTAGGGTCGCGGTCTGGAAACACCATATATTTT

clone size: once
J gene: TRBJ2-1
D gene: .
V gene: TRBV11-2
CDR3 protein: CASSRPPGLLYNEQFF
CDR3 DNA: TGTGCCAGCAGCCGCCCACCGGGACTCCTCTACAATGAGCAGTTCTTC

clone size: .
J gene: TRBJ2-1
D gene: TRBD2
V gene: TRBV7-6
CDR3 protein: CASSLVLAGLNNEQFF
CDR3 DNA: TGTGCCAGCAGCTTAGTGCTAGCGGGCCTTAACAATGAGCAGTTCTTC

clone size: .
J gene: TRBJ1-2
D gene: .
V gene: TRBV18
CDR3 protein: CASSPPSYRSGGYTF
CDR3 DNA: TGTGCCAGCTCACCACCGTCCTACAGGTCTGGCGGCTACACCTTC

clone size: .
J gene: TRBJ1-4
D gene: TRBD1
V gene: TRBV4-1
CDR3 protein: CASSQGTGGEKLFF
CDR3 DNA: TGCGCCAGCAGCCAAGGGACAGGGGGCGAAAAACTGTTTTTT

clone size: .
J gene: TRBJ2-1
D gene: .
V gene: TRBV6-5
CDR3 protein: CASSYSSRGVYNEQFF
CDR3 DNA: TGTGCCAGCAGTTACTCGAGCAGGGGGGTCTACAATGAGCAGTTCTTC

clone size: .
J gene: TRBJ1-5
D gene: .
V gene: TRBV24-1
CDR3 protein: CATSGAGSVVHF
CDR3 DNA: TGTGCCACCAGTGGTGCAGGGTCCGTTGTCCATTTT

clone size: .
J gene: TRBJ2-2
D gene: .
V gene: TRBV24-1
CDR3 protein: CATSDPPLGELFF
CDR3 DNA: TGTGCCACCAGTGATCCCCCTTTGGGGGAGCTGTTTTTT

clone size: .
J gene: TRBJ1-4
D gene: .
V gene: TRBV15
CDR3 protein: CATSAGEAFPEKLFF
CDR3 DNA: TGTGCCACCTCAGCGGGGGAGGCGTTCCCTGAAAAACTGTTTTTT

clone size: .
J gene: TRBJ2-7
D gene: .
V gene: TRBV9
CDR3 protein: CASSVKDGGYEQYF
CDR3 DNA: TGTGCCAGCAGCGTCAAAGATGGGGGGTACGAGCAGTACTTC

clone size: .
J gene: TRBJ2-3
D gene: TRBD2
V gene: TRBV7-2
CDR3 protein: CASSLVTSGRLTDTQYF
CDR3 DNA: TGTGCCAGCAGCTTAGTAACTAGCGGGAGACTGACAGATACGCAGTATTTT

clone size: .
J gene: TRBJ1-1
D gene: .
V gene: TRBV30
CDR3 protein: CAWSLVGRNTEAFF
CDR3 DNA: TGTGCCTGGAGTTTAGTGGGCCGGAACACTGAAGCTTTCTTT

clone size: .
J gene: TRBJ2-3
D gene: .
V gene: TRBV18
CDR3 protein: CASSPRAWKDTQYF
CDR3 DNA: TGTGCCAGCTCACCACGGGCATGGAAAGATACGCAGTATTTT

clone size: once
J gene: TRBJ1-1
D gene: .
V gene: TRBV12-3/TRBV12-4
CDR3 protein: CASSYHSGQEAFF
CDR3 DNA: TGTGCCAGCAGTTACCACAGCGGCCAAGAAGCTTTCTTT

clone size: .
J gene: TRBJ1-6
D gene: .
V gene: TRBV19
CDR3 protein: CASSLTGSYNSPLHF
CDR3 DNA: TGTGCCAGTAGTTTGACGGGATCCTATAATTCACCCCTCCACTTT

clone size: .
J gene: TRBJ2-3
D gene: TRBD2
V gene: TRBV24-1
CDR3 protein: CATSDVRGVTDTQYF
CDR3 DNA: TGTGCCACCAGTGACGTCCGGGGGGTCACAGATACGCAGTATTTT

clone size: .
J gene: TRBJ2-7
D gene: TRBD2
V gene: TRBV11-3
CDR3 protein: CASSLGFTYPAGGAYEQYF
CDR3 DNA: TGTGCCAGCAGCTTAGGGTTTACCTATCCGGCGGGGGGGGCCTACGAGCAGTACTTC

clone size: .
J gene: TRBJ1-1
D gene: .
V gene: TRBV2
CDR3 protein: CASRAGWMNTEAFF
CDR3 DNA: TGTGCCAGCAGAGCCGGGTGGATGAACACTGAAGCTTTCTTT

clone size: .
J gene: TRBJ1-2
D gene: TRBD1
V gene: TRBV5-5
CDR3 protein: CASPTGKVSGYTF
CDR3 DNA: TGTGCCAGCCCGACAGGGAAAGTTAGTGGCTACACCTTC

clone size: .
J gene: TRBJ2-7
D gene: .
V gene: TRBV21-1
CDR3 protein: CASSQRFDRGLFYEQYF
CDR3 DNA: TGTGCCAGCAGCCAGCGATTCGACAGGGGGCTCTTCTACGAGCAGTACTTC

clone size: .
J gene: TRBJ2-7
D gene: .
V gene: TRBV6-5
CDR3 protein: CASSPWIAGWYEQYF
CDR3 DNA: TGTGCCAGCAGTCCTTGGATCGCGGGGTGGTACGAGCAGTACTTC

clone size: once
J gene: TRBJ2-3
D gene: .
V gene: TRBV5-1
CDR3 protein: CASTPQWGLRGDTQYF
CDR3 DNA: TGCGCCAGCACCCCCCAGTGGGGGTTGCGGGGAGATACGCAGTATTTT

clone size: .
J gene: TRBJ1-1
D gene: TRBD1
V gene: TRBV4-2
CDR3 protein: CASSQDRDRGTEAFF
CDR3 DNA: TGTGCCAGCAGCCAAGATCGGGACAGGGGCACTGAAGCTTTCTTT

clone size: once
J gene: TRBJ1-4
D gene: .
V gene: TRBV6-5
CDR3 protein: CASSAGEKLFF
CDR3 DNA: TGTGCCAGCAGCGCGGGAGAAAAACTGTTTTTT

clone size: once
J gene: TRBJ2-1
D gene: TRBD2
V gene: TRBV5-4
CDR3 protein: CASSSRLADYNEQFF
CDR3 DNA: TGTGCCAGCAGCTCTCGGCTAGCGGACTACAATGAGCAGTTCTTC

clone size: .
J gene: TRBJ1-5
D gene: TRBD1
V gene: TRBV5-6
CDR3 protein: CASSIRDSHSNQPQHF
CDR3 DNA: TGTGCCAGCAGCATCCGGGACAGCCATAGCAATCAGCCCCAGCATTTT

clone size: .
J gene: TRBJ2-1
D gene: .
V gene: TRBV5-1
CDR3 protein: CASSLEGSSYNEQFF
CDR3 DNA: TGCGCCAGCAGCTTGGAAGGGAGCTCCTACAATGAGCAGTTCTTC

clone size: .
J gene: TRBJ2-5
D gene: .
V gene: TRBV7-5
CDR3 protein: CVRSLLSGLETQYF
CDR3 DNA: TGTGTCAGAAGCTTATTATCGGGGTTAGAGACCCAGTACTTC

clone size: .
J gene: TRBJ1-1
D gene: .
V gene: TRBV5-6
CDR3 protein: CASSLSARQTRLVTEAFF
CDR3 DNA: TGTGCCAGCAGCCTGAGCGCTAGACAGACCCGCTTAGTCACTGAAGCTTTCTTT

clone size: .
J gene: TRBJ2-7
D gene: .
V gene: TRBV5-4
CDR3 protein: CASSSREILNYEQYF
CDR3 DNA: TGTGCCAGCAGCTCCCGGGAAATCCTGAACTACGAGCAGTACTTC

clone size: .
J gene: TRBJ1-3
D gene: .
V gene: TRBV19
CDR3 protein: CASSISGGNTIYF
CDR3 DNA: TGTGCCAGTAGTATTTCCGGGGGAAACACCATATATTTT

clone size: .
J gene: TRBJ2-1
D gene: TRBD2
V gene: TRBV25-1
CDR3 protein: CASSELVGTSRNNEQFF
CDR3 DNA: TGTGCCAGCAGTGAGTTAGTCGGGACTAGCCGTAACAATGAGCAGTTCTTC

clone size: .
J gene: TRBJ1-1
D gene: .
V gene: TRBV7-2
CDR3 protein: CASSLAPGPNTEAFF
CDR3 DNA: TGTGCCAGCAGCTTAGCGCCAGGCCCCAACACTGAAGCTTTCTTT

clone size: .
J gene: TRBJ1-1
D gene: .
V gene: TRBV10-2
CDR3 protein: CATIQGTSTEAFF
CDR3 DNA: TGCGCCACGATACAGGGTACAAGCACTGAAGCTTTCTTT

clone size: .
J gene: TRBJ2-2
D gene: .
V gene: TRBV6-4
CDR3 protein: CASSDSKVPGKLFF
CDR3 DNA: TGTGCCAGCAGTGACTCGAAGGTCCCGGGGAAGCTGTTTTTT

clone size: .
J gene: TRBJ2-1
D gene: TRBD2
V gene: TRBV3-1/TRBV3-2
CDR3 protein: CASSQARGLAGDNEQFF
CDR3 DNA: TGTGCCAGCAGCCAAGCCAGAGGGCTAGCGGGGGACAATGAGCAGTTCTTC

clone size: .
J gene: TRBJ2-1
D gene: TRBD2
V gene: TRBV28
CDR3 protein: CASSRPRGAYNEQFF
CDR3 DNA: TGTGCCAGCAGCCGACCGCGGGGGGCCTACAATGAGCAGTTCTTC

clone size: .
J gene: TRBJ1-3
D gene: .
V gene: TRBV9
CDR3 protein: CASHGSSGNTIYF
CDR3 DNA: TGTGCCAGCCACGGTAGCTCTGGAAACACCATATATTTT

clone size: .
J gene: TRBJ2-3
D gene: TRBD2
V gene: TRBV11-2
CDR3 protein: CASSLDGARASGLTDTQYF
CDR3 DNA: TGTGCCAGCAGCTTAGACGGGGCGCGGGCTAGCGGGCTCACAGATACGCAGTATTTT